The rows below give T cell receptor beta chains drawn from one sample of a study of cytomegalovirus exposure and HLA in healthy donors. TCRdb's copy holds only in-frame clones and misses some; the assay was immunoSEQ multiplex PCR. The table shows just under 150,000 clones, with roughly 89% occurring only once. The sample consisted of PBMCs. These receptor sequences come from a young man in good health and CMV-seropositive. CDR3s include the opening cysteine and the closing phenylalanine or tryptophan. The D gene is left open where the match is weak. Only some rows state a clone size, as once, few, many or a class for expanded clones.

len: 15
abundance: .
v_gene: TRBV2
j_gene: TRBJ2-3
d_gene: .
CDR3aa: CATRGRGPSTDTQYF
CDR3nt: TGTGCCACTAGAGGGCGGGGCCCTAGCACAGATACGCAGTATTTT

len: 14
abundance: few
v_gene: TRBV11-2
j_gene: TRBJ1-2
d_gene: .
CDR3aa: CASSPLRGPYGYTF
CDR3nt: TGTGCCAGCAGCCCCCTCAGGGGACCCTATGGCTACACCTTC

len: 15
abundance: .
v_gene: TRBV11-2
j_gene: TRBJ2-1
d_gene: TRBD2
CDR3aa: CASRFEGGRAFEQFF
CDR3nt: TGTGCCAGCAGATTCGAAGGCGGGAGGGCCTTTGAGCAGTTCTTC

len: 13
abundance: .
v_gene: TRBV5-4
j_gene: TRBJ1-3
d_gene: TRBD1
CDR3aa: CASSLTGGDTIYF
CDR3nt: TGTGCCAGCAGCTTGACAGGGGGGGACACCATATATTTT

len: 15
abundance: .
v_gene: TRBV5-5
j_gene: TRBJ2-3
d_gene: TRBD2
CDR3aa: CASSPSGTTGDTQYF
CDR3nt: TGTGCCAGTTCCCCTAGCGGGACTACAGGGGATACGCAGTATTTT

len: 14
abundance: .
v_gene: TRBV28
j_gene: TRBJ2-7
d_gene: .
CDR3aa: CASSGGTDPSEQYF
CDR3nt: TGTGCCAGCAGTGGAGGGACAGACCCATCCGAGCAGTACTTC

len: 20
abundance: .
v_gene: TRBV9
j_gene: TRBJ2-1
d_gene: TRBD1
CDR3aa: CASSVSSGQGAVSSYNEQFF
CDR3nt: TGTGCCAGCAGCGTATCCTCGGGACAGGGGGCAGTTAGCTCCTACAATGAGCAGTTCTTC

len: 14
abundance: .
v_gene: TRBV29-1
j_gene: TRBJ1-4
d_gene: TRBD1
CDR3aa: CSVETGQGVEKLFF
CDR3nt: TGCAGCGTTGAAACAGGACAGGGCGTTGAAAAACTGTTTTTT

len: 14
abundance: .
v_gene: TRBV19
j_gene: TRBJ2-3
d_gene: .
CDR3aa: CASSIRTERDTQYF
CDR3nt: TGTGCCAGTAGTATTAGGACAGAACGAGATACGCAGTATTTT

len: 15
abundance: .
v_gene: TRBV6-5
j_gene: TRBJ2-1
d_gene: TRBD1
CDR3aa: CASNLNRGSYNEQFF
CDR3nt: TGTGCCAGCAATTTAAACAGGGGATCCTACAATGAGCAGTTCTTC

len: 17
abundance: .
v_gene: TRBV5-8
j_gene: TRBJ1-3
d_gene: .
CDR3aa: CASSLLGRTGFGNTIYF
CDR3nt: TGTGCCAGCAGCTTGCTTGGGAGAACAGGGTTCGGAAACACCATATATTTT

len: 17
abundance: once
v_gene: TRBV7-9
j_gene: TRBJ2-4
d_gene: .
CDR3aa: CASSLVEPLRTKNIQYF
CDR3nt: TGTGCCAGCAGCTTGGTAGAGCCTTTACGCACCAAAAACATTCAGTACTTC

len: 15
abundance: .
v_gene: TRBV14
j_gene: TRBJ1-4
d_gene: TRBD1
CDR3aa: CASSQELPGQGQLFF
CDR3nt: TGTGCCAGCAGCCAAGAGCTTCCGGGACAGGGACAACTGTTTTTT

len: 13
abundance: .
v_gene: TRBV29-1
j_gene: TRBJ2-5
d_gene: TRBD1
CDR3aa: CSVGDRQKETQYF
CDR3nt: TGCAGCGTTGGGGACAGACAAAAAGAGACCCAGTACTTC

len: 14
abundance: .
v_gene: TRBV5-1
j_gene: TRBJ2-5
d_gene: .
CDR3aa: CASSLAGAGETQYF
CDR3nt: TGCGCCAGCAGCTTGGCAGGGGCGGGAGAGACCCAGTACTTC

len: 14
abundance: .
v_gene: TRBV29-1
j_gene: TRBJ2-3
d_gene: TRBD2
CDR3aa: CSVATTSGTDTQYF
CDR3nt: TGCAGCGTTGCCACGACTAGCGGCACAGATACGCAGTATTTT

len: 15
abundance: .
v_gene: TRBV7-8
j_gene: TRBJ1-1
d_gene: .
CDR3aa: CASSLKRVGGTEAFF
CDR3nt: TGTGCCAGCAGCTTAAAGCGCGTGGGGGGCACTGAAGCTTTCTTT

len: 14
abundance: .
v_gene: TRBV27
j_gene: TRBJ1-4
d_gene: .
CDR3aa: CASRPLYLSEKLFF
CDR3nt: TGTGCCAGCAGACCACTATACCTTTCCGAAAAACTGTTTTTT

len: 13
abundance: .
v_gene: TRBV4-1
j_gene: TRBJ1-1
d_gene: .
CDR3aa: CASGQTGSGISFF
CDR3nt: TGCGCCAGCGGCCAAACTGGGTCGGGGATATCTTTCTTT

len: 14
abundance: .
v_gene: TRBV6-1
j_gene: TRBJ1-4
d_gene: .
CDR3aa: CASSEGQGTEKLFF
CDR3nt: TGTGCCAGCAGTGAGGGGCAGGGGACTGAAAAACTGTTTTTT

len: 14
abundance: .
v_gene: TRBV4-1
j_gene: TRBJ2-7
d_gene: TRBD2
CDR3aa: CASSQLAGTYEQYF
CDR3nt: TGCGCCAGCAGCCAACTAGCGGGGACCTACGAGCAGTACTTC

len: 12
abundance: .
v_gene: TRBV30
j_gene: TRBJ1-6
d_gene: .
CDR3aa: CAWTLNETPLHF
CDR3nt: TGTGCCTGGACTCTAAACGAGACACCCCTCCACTTT

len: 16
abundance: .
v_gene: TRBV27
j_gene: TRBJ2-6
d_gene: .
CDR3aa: CASRTWDSSGANVLTF
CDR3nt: TGTGCCAGCAGGACCTGGGACTCCTCTGGGGCCAACGTCCTGACTTTC

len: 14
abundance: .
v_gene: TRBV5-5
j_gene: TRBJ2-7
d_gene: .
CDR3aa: CASSLEANAYEQYF
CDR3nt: TGTGCCAGCAGCTTGGAAGCGAACGCCTACGAGCAGTACTTC

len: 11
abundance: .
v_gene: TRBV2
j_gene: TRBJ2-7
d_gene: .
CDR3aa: CASSTHYEQYF
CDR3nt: TGTGCCAGCAGTACTCACTACGAGCAGTACTTC

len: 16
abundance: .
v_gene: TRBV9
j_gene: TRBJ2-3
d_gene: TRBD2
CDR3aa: CASSAYEREGTHTQYF
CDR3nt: TGTGCCAGCAGCGCATACGAGCGGGAGGGCACGCATACGCAGTATTTT